The entry below describes one T cell receptor beta chain. What it binds is unknown. This specimen comes from a study of blood T cells in healthy people across ages. Study-level findings and limits: Considered underestimates were the diversity estimates obtained from one million T cells.

With a J-beta primer mix and a sample-barcoded 5' primer, a second PCR ran about 7 to 12 cycles. TCRdb re-derived calls from the 5' RACE reads in MiXCR, one entry per CDR3 protein. The sample has about a million distinct CDR3 sequences, roughly two fifths seen once. This CDR3 spans 14 amino acids. The ends were cut back, 5 bases at V and 8 bases at J, with 16 bases in the middle. Germline CDR1 is SGHTA and CDR2 is FQGNSA. The chain has TRBV7-2 and TRBJ1-5; weak D call: TRBD1 (6 bases). The receptor's source is a young man in good health. The sequencing input was blood. CDR3 protein: CASSLQGQFKPQHF. The CDR3 DNA reads TGTGCCAGCAGCCTACAGGGTCAATTCAAGCCCCAGCATTTT. The whole variable domain, filled in from reference TRBV7-2 and TRBJ1-5, reads GAGVSQSPSNKVTEKGKDVELRCDPISGHTALYWYRQSLGQGLEFLIYFQGNSAPDKSGLPSDRFSAERTGGSVSTLTIQRTQQEDSAVYLCASSLQGQFKPQHFGDGTRLSIL.